This entry is about one T cell receptor (beta chain). What it recognizes is unknown. This sample is drawn from a study of cytomegalovirus exposure and HLA in healthy donors. Likely unrecorded immune exposures existed in these nominally healthy donors. General observations from the study: There were over 150 TCR beta chains listed as cytomegalovirus-associated.

Both 60 Vbeta primers and 13 Jbeta primers went into the PCR. Only in-frame clones appear in the TCRdb table, and some are missing; sequencing was by immunoSEQ multiplex PCR. The table has around 130,000 clones, around 80% seen once. Unmatched junction bases numbered 3, after V lost 1 base and J lost 2 bases. Germline V lookup: CDR1 SGHRS, CDR2 YFSETQ. CDR3 length equals 14 residues. This TCR derives from a woman aged 18-30 years in good health and CMV-seronegative. Sequencing was performed on PBMCs. The V call is TRBV5-1, the J call TRBJ2-7; 7 bases are shared with TRBD1. As DNA, the CDR3 is TGCGCCAGCAGCTTGCAGGGGGTTCCCTACGAGCAGTACTTC. Amino acid sequence: CASSLQGVPYEQYF.